One and the same sample provided the 2 T cell receptor beta chains below, sequenced in a study of cytomegalovirus exposure and HLA in healthy donors. The study ran its PCR with 60 Vbeta and 13 Jbeta primers. Assay: immunoSEQ multiplex PCR; the TCRdb copy retains only in-frame clones and omits some. Of under 200,000 clones listed, 80% to 85% were seen once; the top ten hold under 1.1%. What was sequenced was PBMCs. All receptors derive from a man aged 30-40 years in good health and CMV-seronegative.

This chain uses TRBV18 with TRBJ1-2; D call uncertain. The CDR3 extends over 14 amino acids. Trimming took 1 base from V and 0 from J, leaving 6 bases between them. In germline, CDR1 is KGHSH, CDR2 LQKENI. CDR3 amino acids: CASSPLSPNYGYTF. The DNA for the CDR3 is TGTGCCAGCTCACCACTGAGCCCTAACTATGGCTACACCTTC.

The genes are TRBV5-1 and TRBJ2-7; unclear D gene. The CDR3 totals 14 residues. Germline CDR1 reads SGHRS; CDR2 reads YFSETQ. Trimming took off 0 bases at V and 6 bases at J, with 13 bases between the two ends. The DNA for the CDR3 is TGCGCCAGCAGCTTGGCGTCTGGTCCGGTCGAGCAGTACTTC. Its translation: CASSLASGPVEQYF. Full variable domain (rest looked up from reference TRBV5-1 and TRBJ2-7): KAGVTQTPRYLIKTRGQQVTLSCSPISGHRSVSWYQQTPGQGLQFLFEYFSETQRNKGNFPGRFSGRQFSNSRSEMNVSTLELGDSALYLCASSLASGPVEQYFGPGTRLTVT.